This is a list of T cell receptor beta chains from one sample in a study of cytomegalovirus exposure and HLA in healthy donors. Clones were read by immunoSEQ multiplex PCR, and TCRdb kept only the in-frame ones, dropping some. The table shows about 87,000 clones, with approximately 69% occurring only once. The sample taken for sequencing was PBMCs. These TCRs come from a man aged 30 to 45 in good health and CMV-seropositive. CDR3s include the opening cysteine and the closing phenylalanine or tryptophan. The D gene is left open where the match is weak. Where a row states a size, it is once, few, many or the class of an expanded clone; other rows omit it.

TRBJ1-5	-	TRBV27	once	CASSWTAGYLPQHF	TGTGCCAGCAGTTGGACAGCCGGATATTTGCCCCAGCATTTT
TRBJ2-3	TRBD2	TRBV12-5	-	CASGLGTSGSETDTQYF	TGTGCTAGTGGTTTGGGGACTAGCGGGAGTGAAACAGATACGCAGTATTTT
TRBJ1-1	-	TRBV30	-	CAWSGRVSTEAFF	TGTGCCTGGAGTGGGAGGGTAAGCACTGAAGCTTTCTTT
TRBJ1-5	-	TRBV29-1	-	CSVVTAGGQPQHF	TGCAGCGTTGTTACGGCGGGAGGTCAGCCCCAGCATTTT
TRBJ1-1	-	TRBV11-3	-	CASSYGQGTEAFF	TGTGCCAGCAGCTATGGGCAGGGAACTGAAGCTTTCTTT
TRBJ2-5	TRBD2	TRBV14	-	CASSPGLARETQYF	TGTGCCAGCAGCCCCGGACTAGCTAGGGAGACCCAGTACTTC
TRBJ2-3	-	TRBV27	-	CASSWGSPSTDTQYF	TGTGCCAGCAGTTGGGGCAGCCCTAGCACAGATACGCAGTATTTT
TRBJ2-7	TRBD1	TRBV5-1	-	CASTLNSGAGGFYEQYF	TGCGCCAGCACTTTGAACTCCGGGGCAGGGGGATTCTACGAGCAGTACTTC
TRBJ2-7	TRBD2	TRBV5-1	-	CASSYLAGGPSEQYF	TGCGCCAGCAGCTACCTAGCGGGGGGGCCTTCCGAGCAGTACTTC
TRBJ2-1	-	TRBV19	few	CASRRVSAAFYNEQFF	TGTGCCAGTAGAAGAGTATCCGCGGCTTTCTACAATGAGCAGTTCTTC
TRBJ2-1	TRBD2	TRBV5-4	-	CASSLGRPSGANNEQFF	TGTGCCAGCAGCTTGGGGCGGCCTAGCGGGGCTAACAATGAGCAGTTCTTC
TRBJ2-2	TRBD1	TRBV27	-	CASSYRGLDTGELFF	TGTGCCAGCAGTTACAGGGGGCTCGACACCGGGGAGCTGTTTTTT
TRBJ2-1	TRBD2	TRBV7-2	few	CASSPQRGTYNEQFF	TGTGCCAGCAGTCCCCAGCGGGGCACGTACAATGAGCAGTTCTTC
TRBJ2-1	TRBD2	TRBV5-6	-	CASSPGLAGGINEQFF	TGTGCCAGCAGCCCAGGACTAGCGGGAGGTATAAATGAGCAGTTCTTC
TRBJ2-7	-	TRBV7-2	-	CASSSSRGNEQYF	TGTGCCAGCAGCTCGTCCAGGGGTAACGAGCAGTACTTC
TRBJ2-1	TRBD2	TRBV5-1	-	CASRAESGGAGKQFF	TGCGCCAGCAGGGCTGAGAGCGGGGGGGCGGGAAAGCAGTTCTTC
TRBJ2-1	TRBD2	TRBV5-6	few	CASSLGLAEGRHEQFF	TGTGCCAGCAGCTTAGGGCTAGCGGAGGGACGACATGAGCAGTTCTTC
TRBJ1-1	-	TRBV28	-	CASSSSTGIMNTEAFF	TGTGCCAGCAGTTCATCGACAGGAATTATGAACACTGAAGCTTTCTTT
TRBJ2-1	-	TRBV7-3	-	CASSTHRGGNEQFF	TGTGCCAGCAGCACACACAGGGGGGGCAATGAGCAGTTCTTC
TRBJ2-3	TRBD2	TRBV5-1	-	CASRVSGGDTDTQYF	TGCGCCAGCAGGGTTAGCGGGGGGGACACAGATACGCAGTATTTT
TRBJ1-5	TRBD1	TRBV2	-	CASSARDSYQPQHF	TGTGCCAGCAGTGCCCGGGACAGTTATCAGCCCCAGCATTTT
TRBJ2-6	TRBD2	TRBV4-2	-	CASSQESSGISGANVLTF	TGTGCCAGCAGCCAAGAGTCTAGCGGGATCTCTGGGGCCAACGTCCTGACTTTC
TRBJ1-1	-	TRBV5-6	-	CASSSGQLNTEAFF	TGTGCCAGCAGCTCGGGACAATTGAACACTGAAGCTTTCTTT
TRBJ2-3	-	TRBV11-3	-	CASSPTASTDTQYF	TGTGCCAGCAGCCCGACAGCTAGCACAGATACGCAGTATTTT
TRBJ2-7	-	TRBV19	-	CASSWSVGSYEQYF	TGTGCCAGTAGTTGGTCGGTCGGCTCCTACGAGCAGTACTTC
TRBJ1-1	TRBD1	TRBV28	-	CASKGGGANTEAFF	TGTGCCAGCAAAGGAGGGGGCGCGAACACTGAAGCTTTCTTT
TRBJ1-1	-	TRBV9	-	CASSPRVRSMNTEAFF	TGTGCCAGCAGCCCCCGGGTTCGCTCCATGAACACTGAAGCTTTCTTT
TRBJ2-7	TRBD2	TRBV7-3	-	CASSLTSGRQYEQYF	TGTGCCAGCAGCTTAACTAGCGGGAGGCAGTACGAGCAGTACTTC
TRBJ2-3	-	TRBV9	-	CASSVGTGGHTDTQYF	TGTGCCAGCAGCGTAGGTACCGGGGGGCACACAGATACGCAGTATTTT
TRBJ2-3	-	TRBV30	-	CAWGRDTQYF	TGTGCCTGGGGGAGGGATACGCAGTATTTT
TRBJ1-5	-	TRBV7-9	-	CASSLEGGLGNQPQHF	TGTGCCAGCAGCTTAGAGGGGGGGCTTGGCAATCAGCCCCAGCATTTT
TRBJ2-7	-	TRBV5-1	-	CASSFSREQYF	TGCGCCAGCAGCTTTTCTCGGGAGCAGTACTTC
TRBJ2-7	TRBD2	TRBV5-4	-	CASSPGLAGEDEQYF	TGTGCCAGCAGCCCGGGACTAGCGGGAGAAGACGAGCAGTACTTC
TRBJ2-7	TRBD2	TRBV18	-	CASSPEAGLYEQYF	TGTGCCAGCTCACCCGAAGCGGGACTTTACGAGCAGTACTTC
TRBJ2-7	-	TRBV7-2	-	CASNAHGSTPYEQYF	TGTGCCAGCAATGCCCACGGGAGTACGCCCTACGAGCAGTACTTC
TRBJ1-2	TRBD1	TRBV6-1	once	CASSAAGTGASNYGYTF	TGTGCCAGCAGTGCCGCCGGGACAGGGGCTTCTAACTATGGCTACACCTTC
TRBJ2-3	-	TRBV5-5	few	CASSLGEATDTQYF	TGTGCCAGCAGCTTGGGAGAGGCCACAGATACGCAGTATTTT
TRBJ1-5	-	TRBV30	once	CAWSVQGNQPQHF	TGTGCCTGGAGTGTCCAGGGGAATCAGCCCCAGCATTTT
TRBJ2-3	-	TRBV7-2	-	CASSLEGRGGTDTQYF	TGTGCCAGCAGCTTAGAGGGGAGGGGGGGCACAGATACGCAGTATTTT
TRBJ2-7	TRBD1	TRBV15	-	CATSRDSQGAVFYEQYF	TGTGCCACCAGCAGAGATTCTCAGGGGGCGGTCTTTTACGAGCAGTACTTC
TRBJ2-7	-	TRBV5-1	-	CASSLRQAPDREQYF	TGCGCCAGCAGCTTACGACAGGCCCCCGATAGGGAGCAGTACTTC
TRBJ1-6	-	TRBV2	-	CASKESYNSPLHF	TGTGCCAGCAAGGAGTCCTATAATTCACCCCTCCACTTT
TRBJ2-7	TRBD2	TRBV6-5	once	CASRAQRGATYEQYF	TGTGCCAGCAGAGCACAGCGGGGGGCGACCTACGAGCAGTACTTC
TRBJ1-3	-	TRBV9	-	CASSVGAGVFSGNTIYF	TGTGCCAGCAGCGTAGGTGCAGGGGTTTTCTCTGGAAACACCATATATTTT
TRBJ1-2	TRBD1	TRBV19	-	CASTMGRGLNYGYTF	TGTGCCAGTACCATGGGAAGGGGGCTTAACTATGGCTACACCTTC
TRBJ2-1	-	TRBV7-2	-	CASSLSAGYNNEQFF	TGTGCCAGCAGCTTATCAGCCGGGTACAACAATGAGCAGTTCTTC
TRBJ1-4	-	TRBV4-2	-	CASSEEGFQAGEKLFF	TGTGCCAGCAGCGAAGAGGGGTTTCAGGCGGGTGAAAAACTGTTTTTT
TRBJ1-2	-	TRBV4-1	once	CASSVPGNGYDGYTF	TGCGCCAGCAGCGTACCGGGGAACGGATATGACGGCTACACCTTC
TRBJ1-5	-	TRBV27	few	CASRGVNQPQHF	TGTGCCAGCCGCGGGGTAAATCAGCCCCAGCATTTT
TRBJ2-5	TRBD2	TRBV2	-	CASSAQREFAETQYF	TGTGCCAGCAGTGCGCAGCGGGAGTTCGCAGAGACCCAGTACTTC
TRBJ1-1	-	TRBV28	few	CASSLGGVNTEAFF	TGTGCCAGCAGTTTAGGAGGTGTGAACACTGAAGCTTTCTTT
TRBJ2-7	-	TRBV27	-	CASSFTTAAYEQYF	TGTGCCAGCAGTTTTACGACTGCCGCCTACGAGCAGTACTTC
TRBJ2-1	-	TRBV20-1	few	CSARKRLEFF	TGCAGTGCTAGAAAGCGGTTGGAGTTCTTC
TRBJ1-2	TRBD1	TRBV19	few	CASSLSFGTAIYGYTF	TGTGCCAGTAGCCTCTCCTTCGGGACAGCCATCTATGGCTACACCTTC
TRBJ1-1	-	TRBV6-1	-	CASSDSGGSNTEAFF	TGTGCCAGCAGTGACTCGGGGGGATCGAACACTGAAGCTTTCTTT
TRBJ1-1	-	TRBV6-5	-	CASSLGRRAFF	TGTGCCAGCAGTCTGGGGCGCCGAGCTTTCTTT
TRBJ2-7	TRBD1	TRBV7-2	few	CASSLNTGVKEQYF	TGTGCCAGCAGCTTAAATACAGGGGTGAAAGAGCAGTACTTC